Listed here are 12 T cell receptor beta chains from one sample, sequenced in a study of identical twins. TCRdb passed the 5' RACE reads through MiXCR, listing each CDR3 protein once. The sample lists fewer than 550,000 distinct CDR3 sequences, 15% occurring once. This sample also appeared in a second study, on yellow fever vaccine responses in identical twins.

The sample comprised CD4+ T cells sorted from blood. The receptors stem from a woman under 30 in good health.

In this sample, this clonotype turned up many times. The J gene is TRBJ1-1, the V gene TRBV5-1, with 7 bases identical to TRBD1. The CDR3 spans 15 residues. In germline, CDR1 is SGHRS, CDR2 YFSETQ. Trimming took 2 bases from V and 5 from J; bases not matched to a gene: 9. CDR3: CASSFPRQGGTEAFF. Here the CDR3 DNA reads TGCGCCAGCAGCTTTCCCAGACAGGGAGGGACTGAAGCTTTCTTT.

This clonotype has more than one count but fewer than ten. The gene calls are TRBV11-1 and TRBJ2-1; D not certain. Trimming left V 5 bases short and J 14 bases short, with 22 bases between. The CDR3 covers 14 residues. Germline loops: CDR1 SGHAT, CDR2 FQDESV (reference sequence). CDR3 DNA sequence: TGTGCCAGCAGCCGCGAAGGTCACAGCACGGAAAAGTTCTTC. Translated, it gives CASSREGHSTEKFF.

This clonotype was detected only a few times. The V and J genes are TRBV7-9 and TRBJ2-7; 9 bases align to TRBD1. The V gene's germline CDR1 is SEHNR and CDR2 FQNEAQ (reference sequence). CDR3 size: 13 residues. V shed 1 base, J shed 5 bases, and the junction held 0 bases outside the gene matches. The CDR3, as DNA: TGTGCCAGCAGCTTAGGGACAGGGGACGAGCAGTACGTC. Protein product: CASSLGTGDEQYV.

The rearrangement joins TRBV10-1 to TRBJ2-1; 15 bases agree with TRBD2. V lost 4 bases to trimming and J lost 8 bases; unmatched junction nucleotides: 0. The CDR3 extends over 14 amino acids. Germline lookup yields CDR1 WNHNN and CDR2 SYGVQD (reference sequence). CDR3 DNA sequence: TGCGCCAGCAGTGGGACTAGCGGGAGGGATGAGCAGTTCTTC. Translating gives CASSGTSGRDEQFF.

This clonotype was counted between two and nine times. The chain has TRBV10-3 and TRBJ2-1; D perhaps matches TRBD1 (6 bases). Trimming took 4 bases from V and 5 from J, leaving 21 bases between them. Germline CDR1 is ENHRY and CDR2 is SYGVKD. The CDR3 length is 17 residues. The CDR3 loop is CAISGFLVGTTNNEQFF. The CDR3 DNA is TGTGCCATCAGTGGGTTTCTCGTAGGGACAACAAACAATGAGCAGTTCTTC.

This clonotype occurred a few times. This sequence joins TRBV5-1 and TRBJ2-2; the D call may be TRBD1 or TRBD2 (5 bases each). From germline, CDR1 is SGHRS and CDR2 YFSETQ. V dropped 5 bases and J dropped 4 bases, with 12 bases sitting between them. The CDR3 extends over 14 amino acids. The CDR3 reads CASSAGGVTGELFF. CDR3 nucleotide sequence: TGCGCCAGCAGTGCTGGGGGAGTCACCGGGGAGCTGTTTTTT.

There are a few counts of this clonotype. The chain links TRBV25-1 to TRBJ2-4, with D perhaps matching TRBD1 (6 bases). Germline V gives CDR1 MGHDK, CDR2 SYGVNS. Trimming removed 7 bases from V and 2 bases from J, with 12 bases in between. The CDR3 is made up of 14 amino acids. The CDR3 loop is CASKGGRTKNIQYF. As DNA, the CDR3 is TGTGCCAGCAAAGGGGGTCGAACCAAAAACATTCAGTACTTC. The whole variable domain, filled in from reference TRBV25-1 and TRBJ2-4, reads EADIYQTPRYLVIGTGKKITLECSQTMGHDKMYWYQQDPGMELHLIHYSYGVNSTEKGDLSSESTVSRIRTEHFPLTLESARPSHTSQYLCASKGGRTKNIQYFGAGTRLSVL.

The chain carries TRBV29-1 and TRBJ2-1; 10 bases agree with TRBD2. The CDR3 is made up of 14 amino acids. V shed 3 bases, J shed 8 bases, and the junction held 7 bases outside the gene matches. Germline V gene sequence: CDR1 SQVTM, CDR2 ANQGSEA. CDR3 bases: TGCAGCGTTGATGACGGTAGCGGGAGGTATGAGCAGTTCTTC. Its protein is CSVDDGSGRYEQFF.

The gene calls are TRBV5-6 and TRBJ1-1; D ambiguous. Germline V gene sequence: CDR1 SGHDT, CDR2 YYEEEE. V was shortened by 4 bases and J by 8 bases, with 21 bases between the two germline ends. CDR3 length: 15 amino acids. CDR3 in amino acids: CASSLTTTLNEEAFF. The CDR3 DNA is TGTGCCAGCAGCCTGACGACCACCCTTAACGAAGAAGCTTTCTTT. The full variable domain, its missing parts supplied by reference TRBV5-6 and TRBJ1-1, is DAGVTQSPTHLIKTRGQQVTLRCSPKSGHDTVSWYQQALGQGPQFIFQYYEEEERQRGNFPDRFSGHQFPNYSSELNVNALLLGDSALYLCASSLTTTLNEEAFFGQGTRLTVV.

The rearrangement joins TRBV3-1 to TRBJ2-5; D call uncertain. V lost 1 base to trimming and J lost 7 bases, with 10 bases between them. CDR1 is LGHDT and CDR2 is YNNKEL in the germline V gene (reference sequence). The CDR3 loop spans 13 amino acids. CDR3 DNA sequence: TGTGCCAGCAGCCAAGCGGCCTCTAGGACCCAGTACTTC. This translates into CASSQAASRTQYF.

The rearrangement uses TRBV9 and TRBJ2-1; D ambiguous. The CDR3 has 15 amino acids. The V end lost 0 bases, the J end lost 8 bases, and 15 bases lay between the germline ends. Germline CDR1 SGDLS, CDR2 YYNGEE. CDR3 DNA: TGTGCCAGCAGCGTAGCGACCGTTTCAGGTTATGAGCAGTTCTTC. It specifies CASSVATVSGYEQFF.

The gene calls are TRBV3-1 and TRBJ2-5; TRBD2 matches at 10 bases. The CDR3 sequence is 17 residues long. Looked up from germline, CDR1 is LGHDT and CDR2 is YNNKEL (reference sequence). V shed 2 bases and J 6 bases; nucleotides not matched to a gene: 12. DNA for the CDR3: TGTGCCAGCAGCCAAATAAGGAGCGGGGGGGCCCTAAAGACCCAGTACTTC. This gives the protein CASSQIRSGGALKTQYF.